The present T cell receptor beta chain was sequenced within a study of cytomegalovirus exposure and HLA in healthy donors. PCR used 60 Vbeta primers and 13 Jbeta primers. This table comes from immunoSEQ multiplex PCR, and its TCRdb copy is limited to in-frame clones, with some not included. This sample carries approximately 170,000 clones, roughly 88% of them seen once, and the ten largest clones take 1.2%. The germline V gene encodes CDR1 SGHVS and CDR2 FNYEAQ. Trimming shortened V by 2 bases and J by 0 bases, and 6 bases separated the two germline ends. The CDR3 has 14 residues. The chain recombines TRBV7-6 with TRBJ2-3; perhaps TRBD2 as D (5 bases). The sequenced sample consisted of PBMCs. This sequence originates from a boy younger than 10 in good health and CMV-seronegative. The CDR3 DNA is TGTGCCAGCAGCTTACGCGGGAGCACAGATACGCAGTATTTT. This encodes CASSLRGSTDTQYF.